This TCR beta chain was profiled in a study of OX40 agonist ivuxolimab in advanced cancers. About the study: Among those enrolled, mean age was approximately 62 years (range roughly 23 to 79) and about 82% were male. Points from the study as a whole: Antigen specificity was not determined for the expanded peripheral T cells. More expanded clones were found, on average, in CD8+ than in CD4+ T cells.

Details on this clone: Its antigen remains unknown.

Autoimmune disease history or systemic immunosuppression led to patient exclusion. The table came from immunoSEQ multiplex PCR; TCRdb's copy has only in-frame clones and leaves some out. Here the sample spans about 63,000 clones, 91% being singletons. This specimen was CD4+ or CD8+ T cells sorted from blood, taken in a trial of the OX40 agonist ivuxolimab. The receptor was isolated from an adult with an advanced solid tumor such as melanoma, head and neck, liver or kidney cancer.

DNA for the CDR3: TGTGCCAGTAGTATAGAGGCCGATCCGGGGTACACCAAAAACATTCAGTACTTC. Protein sequence: CASSIEADPGYTKNIQYF. The genes are TRBV19 and TRBJ2-4; the D gene is possibly TRBD2 (5 bases). The CDR3 sequence is 18 residues long. V shed 0 bases and J shed 2 bases, with 17 bases lying between them. In germline, CDR1 is LNHDA, CDR2 SQIVND (reference sequence).